One and the same sample provided the 31 T cell receptor beta chains below, sequenced in a study of blood T cell repertoires in COVID-19. Sequencing was performed with immunoSEQ multiplex PCR; in TCRdb, only in-frame clones are kept and a portion is missing. The sample includes roughly 250,000 clones, 80% to 95% of them seen just once. The sequencing sample was made of peripheral blood. Source of these receptors: a man aged 25-45 years with COVID-19, enrolled during active disease.

CDR3 sequence: CASSNLAQPQHF. The CDR3 DNA follows: TGTGCCAGCAGTAATTTAGCTCAGCCCCAGCATTTT. The chain has TRBV12-3 or TRBV12-4 and TRBJ1-5; D unresolved. The CDR3 is 12 amino acids. V lost 5 bases, J lost 6 bases, and 8 bases lay in between.

The chain is built from TRBV27 and TRBJ1-2; 7 bases are shared with TRBD1. This CDR3 contains 14 residues. CDR1 is MNHEY, CDR2 SMNVEV, per germline (reference sequence). The J segment lost 4 bases and the V segment lost 7 bases, leaving 9 bases of the junction unmatched. The CDR3 nucleotides read TGTGCCAGCAACCGACAGGGTTCTCCCTATGGCTACACCTTC. Encoded protein: CASNRQGSPYGYTF.

The count of this clone is one. The chain joins TRBV5-1 to TRBJ2-5; TRBD1 matches at 7 bases. The CDR3 loop spans 13 amino acids. CDR1 is SGHRS and CDR2 is YFSETQ in the germline V gene. With V trimmed by 3 bases and J by 3 bases, 2 bases remained unmatched. In nucleotides, the CDR3 is TGCGCCAGCAGCTCGGGACAGAAAGAGACCCAGTACTTC. Translation gives CASSSGQKETQYF.

The chain is built from TRBV6-2 or TRBV6-3 and TRBJ1-6; tentative D call: TRBD1 (5 bases). CDR1 is MNHEY, CDR2 SVGEGT, per germline. The CDR3 spans 14 residues. With 2 bases removed from V and 9 bases from J, the gap between germline ends came to 11 bases. The chain's CDR3 is CASSYRQGSSPLHF. As DNA, the CDR3 is TGTGCCAGCAGTTACAGGCAGGGAAGTTCACCCCTCCACTTT.

The gene calls are TRBV30 and TRBJ1-6; TRBD1 is a possible D gene (5 bases). V lost 2 bases and J 8 bases, leaving 10 bases between the germline ends. This CDR3 contains 13 residues. Germline V gene data show CDR1 as GTSNPN and CDR2 as SVGIG (reference sequence). The CDR3 sequence is CAWSSQTDSPLHF. CDR3 coding DNA: TGTGCCTGGAGTTCCCAGACAGATTCACCCCTCCACTTT. Full variable domain (missing parts from reference TRBV30 and TRBJ1-6): SQTIHQWPATLVQPVGSPLSLECTVEGTSNPNLYWYRQAAGRGLQLLFYSVGIGQISSEVPQNLSASRPQDRQFILSSKKLLLSDSGFYLCAWSSQTDSPLHFGNGTRLTVT.

The genes are TRBV4-1 and TRBJ2-7; 10 nucleotides match TRBD2. CDR1 is MGHRA and CDR2 is YSYEKL in the germline V gene. The junction had 3 bases not matched to a gene; V was cut back by 4 bases and J by 0 bases. This CDR3 is built from 15 residues. Here the CDR3 DNA reads TGCGCCAGCAGCCCTCTAGCGGGGGTCTCCTACGAGCAGTACTTC. Its translation is CASSPLAGVSYEQYF.

The J gene is TRBJ2-2, the V gene TRBV6-5, with 8 nucleotides matching TRBD2. Germline V CDR1 and CDR2: MNHEY, SVGAGI. With V trimmed by 8 bases and J by 5 bases, 10 bases remained unmatched. This CDR3 has 15 amino acids. CDR3 sequence reads: CASGGRGGRTGELFF. CDR3 nucleotides: TGTGCCAGCGGGGGACGGGGGGGCCGAACCGGGGAGCTGTTTTTT.

The J gene is TRBJ2-7, the V gene TRBV5-1, with D possibly TRBD1 on 6 matching bases. This CDR3 comprises 17 residues. With 0 bases removed from V and 3 bases from J, the gap between germline ends came to 19 bases. Germline V gene lookup returns CDR1 SGHRS and CDR2 YFSETQ. Here the CDR3 DNA reads TGCGCCAGCAGCTTGGTGGAACAGGGTCGGGGCTACTACGAGCAGTACTTC. It encodes CASSLVEQGRGYYEQYF.

The chain joins TRBV6-1 to TRBJ2-7; no clear D gene. The germline V gene encodes CDR1 MNHNS and CDR2 SASEGT. This CDR3 has 14 amino acids. V lost 2 bases to trimming and J lost 1 base, with 9 bases between them. The DNA of the CDR3 is TGTGCCAGCAGTGAACCCAGGCAGTCCTACGAGCAGTACTTC. Translated, it gives CASSEPRQSYEQYF.

This chain uses TRBV6-5 with TRBJ1-4, with 7 bases fitting TRBD1. The CDR3 is 14 amino acids. The germline CDR1 and CDR2 sequences are MNHEY and SVGAGI. The junction had 9 bases not matched to a gene; V was cut back by 6 bases and J by 8 bases. The CDR3 coding sequence is TGTGCCAGCAGACCGACAGGGTTCGTGGAAAAACTGTTTTTT. Residues: CASRPTGFVEKLFF.

The CDR3 DNA is TGTGCCAGCAGCTTAGTAGGGGCCACTGAAGCTTTCTTT. This encodes CASSLVGATEAFF. The rearrangement links TRBV11-3 to TRBJ1-1; the D gene is possibly TRBD1 (5 bases). V dropped 1 base and J dropped 4 bases, with 7 bases sitting between them. This CDR3 spans 13 amino acids. CDR1 and CDR2 (germline): SGHNT, YENEEA.

The rearrangement joins TRBV28 to TRBJ1-2, with TRBD1 matching over 7 bases. The J segment lost 4 bases and the V segment lost 9 bases, leaving 14 bases of the junction unmatched. The CDR3 runs to 15 residues. CDR1 is MDHEN and CDR2 is SYDVKM in the germline V gene. CDR3 amino acids: CASITGDRGSYGYTF. The CDR3 nucleotides read TGTGCCAGTATCACCGGGGACAGAGGGAGCTATGGCTACACCTTC.

This sequence joins TRBV3-1 (or the pseudogene TRBV3-2) and TRBJ2-5; D ambiguous. This CDR3 has 17 amino acids. Germline V CDR1 and CDR2: LGHDT, YNNKEL (reference sequence). Trimming stripped 0 bases from V and 2 bases from J, with 16 bases between. CDR3 nucleotide sequence: TGTGCCAGCAGCCAAGAAAGAGGTCGGCTACCACAAGAGACCCAGTACTTC. This sequence encodes CASSQERGRLPQETQYF.

The V call is TRBV6-5, the J call TRBJ1-2; possible D gene TRBD1, 6 bases. The V gene lost 6 bases and the J gene lost 3 bases, with 14 bases spanning the gap. This CDR3 has 14 residues. Germline V gene lookup returns CDR1 MNHEY and CDR2 SVGAGI. CDR3 in amino acids: CASREDRQDYGYTF. CDR3 DNA: TGTGCCAGCAGAGAGGACAGACAGGACTATGGCTACACCTTC.

The chain links TRBV7-3 to TRBJ2-2; perhaps TRBD2 as D (6 bases). This CDR3 is built from 13 residues. V was clipped by 10 bases and J by 7 bases, with 16 bases between them. Germline values: CDR1 SGHTA, CDR2 FQGTGA. The DNA for the CDR3 is TGTGCCACAAGCCTTAGCGGAGACGGGGAGCTGTTTTTT. It yields the protein CATSLSGDGELFF. Together with reference TRBV7-3 and TRBJ2-2, the CDR3 gives the full variable domain: GAGVSQTPSNKVTEKGKYVELRCDPISGHTALYWYRQSLGQGPEFLIYFQGTGAADDSGLPNDRFFAVRPEGSVSTLKIQRTERGDSAVYLCATSLSGDGELFFGEGSRLTVL.

The chain couples TRBV3-1 (or the pseudogene TRBV3-2) to TRBJ2-2, with D maybe TRBD1 (5 bases). V lost 4 bases and J 5 bases, leaving 11 bases between the germline ends. Germline V gives CDR1 LGHDT, CDR2 YNNKEL (reference sequence). CDR3 size: 14 residues. CDR3: CASSPRVSTGELFF. The CDR3 nucleotides are TGTGCCAGCAGCCCCAGGGTCAGTACCGGGGAGCTGTTTTTT.

The chain employs TRBV4-1 and TRBJ1-4; possible D gene TRBD1, 5 bases. The CDR3 is 14 amino acids. Per germline, CDR1 MGHRA and CDR2 YSYEKL. V was pared by 6 bases and J by 8 bases, with 16 bases between. CDR3: CASSSRQGGEKLFF. In DNA form, the CDR3 reads TGCGCCAGCAGTAGTCGGCAGGGTGGAGAAAAACTGTTTTTT.

V usage is TRBV27 and J usage is TRBJ1-2; 8 bases agree with TRBD1. The CDR3 is 15 amino acids. The V gene end was trimmed by 8 bases and the J gene end by 6 bases; junction bases not matched to a gene: 14. CDR1 and CDR2 from the germline V gene are MNHEY and SMNVEV (reference sequence). The CDR3 reads CASRLTDRGFDGYTF. Here the CDR3 DNA reads TGTGCCAGCCGGCTTACTGACAGGGGATTTGATGGCTACACCTTC.

The chain combines TRBV27 with TRBJ1-1; no clear D. There are 14 residues in the CDR3. The germline V gene encodes CDR1 MNHEY and CDR2 SMNVEV (reference sequence). Trimming shortened V by 2 bases and J by 0 bases, and 7 bases separated the two germline ends. CDR3 nucleotide sequence: TGTGCCAGCAGTTTAACGGTTATGAACACTGAAGCTTTCTTT. This translates into CASSLTVMNTEAFF.

The chain employs TRBV10-3 and TRBJ1-6, with D perhaps TRBD1 (5 bases). CDR1 is ENHRY and CDR2 is SYGVKD in the germline V gene. This CDR3 is 16 amino acids long. Deletions cut 2 bases from V and 10 bases from J, with 18 bases between. CDR3 coding DNA: TGTGCCATCAGTGAGAGAATGGGGCAGGGCCAATCACCCCTCCACTTT. Translation gives CAISERMGQGQSPLHF.

The chain links TRBV9 to TRBJ2-2, with 11 bases aligning to TRBD1. The CDR3 sequence is 19 residues long. The germline V gene encodes CDR1 SGDLS and CDR2 YYNGEE. V dropped 3 bases and J dropped 5; count of bases not matched to a gene: 15. This CDR3 is CASSAGRGQGAIRTGELFF. The DNA of the CDR3 is TGTGCCAGCAGCGCCGGAAGAGGACAGGGGGCCATTCGGACCGGGGAGCTGTTTTTT.

V and J are TRBV7-2 and TRBJ1-5, with D tentatively TRBD1 (5 bases). Germline V CDR1 and CDR2: SGHTA, FQGNSA. The CDR3 sequence is 13 residues long. Trimming took 1 base from V and 6 from J, leaving 7 bases between them. The CDR3 protein is CASSLVGGQPQHF. In nucleotides, the CDR3 is TGTGCCAGCAGCTTAGTGGGGGGTCAGCCCCAGCATTTT.

The V call is TRBV5-1, the J call TRBJ2-7; 7 bases are shared with TRBD2. The CDR3 has 16 residues. Trimming at V came to 0 bases and at J to 7 bases, leaving 13 bases not matched to a gene. From germline, CDR1 is SGHRS and CDR2 YFSETQ. CDR3 loop: CASSLEWPSGRGEQYF. The CDR3 nucleotides read TGCGCCAGCAGCTTGGAGTGGCCTAGCGGTCGGGGTGAGCAGTACTTC.

The chain carries TRBV6-1 and TRBJ1-3; 8 nucleotides match TRBD1. Trimming removed 4 bases from V and 4 bases from J; junction bases left unmatched: 9. This CDR3 contains 16 residues. Germline V gene sequence: CDR1 MNHNS, CDR2 SASEGT. CDR3 sequence (DNA): TGTGCCAGCAGTGTAACAGGCCAGGGGGCAGGAAACACCATATATTTT. Translated: CASSVTGQGAGNTIYF.

The chain uses TRBV21-1 and TRBJ2-3; the table's D gene call, TRBD1, was not cross checked with the DNA. TRBV21-1 is a listed pseudogene. The CDR3 runs 14 residues. The CDR3 here is CASSGCREKDTQYF. CDR3 DNA: TGTGCCAGCAGCGGCTGCAGGGAAAAAGATACGCAGTATTTT.

V is TRBV4-1 and J is TRBJ2-1; 13 positions match TRBD2. CDR1 is MGHRA and CDR2 is YSYEKL in the germline V gene. This CDR3 is built from 19 residues. Germline trimming cut 2 bases from V and 3 bases from J; bases unmatched to any gene: 10. The CDR3: CASSQSPTSGGTIYNEQFF. CDR3 bases: TGCGCCAGCAGCCAATCACCGACTAGCGGGGGGACAATCTACAATGAGCAGTTCTTC.

The rearrangement uses TRBV19 and TRBJ2-1; 8 bases map to TRBD2. Germline values: CDR1 LNHDA, CDR2 SQIVND (reference sequence). With V trimmed by 7 bases and J by 3 bases, 11 bases remained unmatched. This CDR3 comprises 16 residues. CDR3 nucleotide sequence: TGTGCCAGTAATTGGACTAGCCCCACTTTCTACAATGAGCAGTTCTTC. Amino acids: CASNWTSPTFYNEQFF. The variable domain in full, completed from reference TRBV19 and TRBJ2-1, reads DGGITQSPKYLFRKEGQNVTLSCEQNLNHDAMYWYRQDPGQGLRLIYYSQIVNDFQKGDIAEGYSVSREKKESFPLTVTSAQKNPTAFYLCASNWTSPTFYNEQFFGPGTRLTVL.

The chain employs TRBV20-1 and TRBJ1-2; no definite D call. V shed 6 bases and J shed 14 bases, with 13 bases lying between them. Per the germline V gene, CDR1 is DFQATT and CDR2 is SNEGSKA (reference sequence). CDR3 length: 9 residues. CDR3 in DNA: TGCAGTGCCCAAGGAGGGCCGACCTTC. Protein product: CSAQGGPTF.

The V call is TRBV5-5, the J call TRBJ1-3; 8 nucleotides line up with TRBD1. Germline CDR1 reads SGHKS; CDR2 reads YYEKEE (reference sequence). This CDR3 has 17 residues. V gave up 3 bases and J gave up 0 bases; unmatched junction bases: 8. The CDR3 DNA follows: TGTGCCAGCAGCTCGCGACAGGGGCCAAACTCTGGAAACACCATATATTTT. Its translation: CASSSRQGPNSGNTIYF.

The J gene is TRBJ1-5, the V gene TRBV7-2, with 9 bases fitting TRBD1. This CDR3 has 17 residues. Germline V lookup: CDR1 SGHTA, CDR2 FQGNSA. V lost 0 bases and J lost 2; bases outside the gene matches: 5. In nucleotides, the CDR3 is TGTGCCAGCAGCTTAGCCGGACAGGGGTATGGCAATCAGCCCCAGCATTTT. Protein product: CASSLAGQGYGNQPQHF. The full variable domain, rest sourced from reference TRBV7-2 and TRBJ1-5, is GAGVSQSPSNKVTEKGKDVELRCDPISGHTALYWYRQSLGQGLEFLIYFQGNSAPDKSGLPSDRFSAERTGGSVSTLTIQRTQQEDSAVYLCASSLAGQGYGNQPQHFGDGTRLSIL.

The chain combines TRBV5-4 with TRBJ2-3; D may be TRBD1 (6 bases). V dropped 2 bases and J dropped 2 bases, with 15 bases sitting between them. The CDR3 consists of 16 residues. The V gene's germline CDR1 is SGHNT and CDR2 YYREEE (reference sequence). CDR3 region: CASSFFRGLLTDTQYF. CDR3 DNA sequence: TGTGCCAGCAGCTTCTTCAGGGGCCTCCTCACAGATACGCAGTATTTT. Full variable domain (remainder filled in from reference TRBV5-4 and TRBJ2-3): ETGVTQSPTHLIKTRGQQVTLRCSSQSGHNTVSWYQQALGQGPQFIFQYYREEENGRGNFPPRFSGLQFPNYSSELNVNALELDDSALYLCASSFFRGLLTDTQYFGPGTRLTVL.